This TCR beta chain was profiled in a study of human T cells and chemical hapten exposure. From germline, CDR1 is ENHRY and CDR2 SYGVKD. V dropped 6 bases and J dropped 1 base, with 8 bases sitting between them. This CDR3 contains 13 residues. Time point here: pre-sensitization, week 0. Treatment denoted: therapeutic diphenylcyclopropenone sensitization with weekly scalp DPC. Before extraction, the whole blood was not fractionated, and total RNA was taken from it. This clonotype was recorded at least ten times. TCRdb processed the RACE reads anew with MiXCR; each CDR3 protein has one entry. The sample yields some 57,000 distinct CDR3 sequences, 9.5% to 10% seen once.

This clonotype was sampled from a young woman with alopecia areata. Some clones in this sample may be carry-over from other donors' samples. Sample: whole blood, taken in connection with sensitization to the hapten diphenylcyclopropenone (DPC). The rearrangement joins TRBV10-3 to TRBJ2-3; maybe TRBD2 (5 bases). The CDR3 bases are TGTGCCATCAGGGGAGAGGGCACAGATACGCAGTATTTT. Protein: CAIRGEGTDTQYF.